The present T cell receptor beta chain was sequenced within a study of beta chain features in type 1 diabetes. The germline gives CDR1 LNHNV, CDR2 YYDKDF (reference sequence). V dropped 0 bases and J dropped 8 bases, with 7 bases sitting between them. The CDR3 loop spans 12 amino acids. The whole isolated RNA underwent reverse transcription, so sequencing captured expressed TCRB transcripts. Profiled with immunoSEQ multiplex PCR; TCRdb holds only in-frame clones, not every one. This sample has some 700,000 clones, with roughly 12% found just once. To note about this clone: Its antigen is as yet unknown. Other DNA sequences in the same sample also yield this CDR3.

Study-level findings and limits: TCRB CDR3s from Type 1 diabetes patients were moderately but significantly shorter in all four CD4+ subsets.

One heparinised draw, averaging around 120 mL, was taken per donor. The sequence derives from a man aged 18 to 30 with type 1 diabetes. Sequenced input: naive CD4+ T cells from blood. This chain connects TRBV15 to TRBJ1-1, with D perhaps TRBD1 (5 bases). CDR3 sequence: CATSRDRGEAFF. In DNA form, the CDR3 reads TGTGCCACCAGCAGAGATCGGGGGGAAGCTTTCTTT.